A single sample gave rise to the 24 T cell receptor beta chains below, sequenced in a study of post-analysis software for immune sequencing data. Whole-study findings and limits: About five TRBV segments, including TRBV5-6, TRBV5-1 and TRBV20-1, were more frequent in patients than controls.

Included in the TCR beta cDNA libraries were unique molecular identifiers. From the PCR reads, TCRdb called clonotypes with MiXCR, one entry per CDR3 protein. The table has roughly 670,000 distinct CDR3 sequences, 55% to 60% seen once. These receptors' targets are unknown. Sequenced input: blood. The receptors derive from a girl aged 2 to 9 with multiple sclerosis.

The V gene is TRBV5-6, the J gene TRBJ1-2; 9 nucleotides agree with TRBD1. J gave up 3 bases and V 7 bases, and 10 bases lay outside the gene matches. The CDR3 sequence is 15 residues long. The V gene's germline CDR1 is SGHDT and CDR2 YYEEEE. CDR3: CASVLQDRGYYGYTF. CDR3 nucleotides: TGTGCCAGCGTCTTACAGGACAGGGGTTACTATGGCTACACCTTC.

The chain links TRBV7-2 to TRBJ1-2, with 9 bases aligning to TRBD1. This CDR3 region has 15 residues. The germline gives CDR1 SGHTA, CDR2 FQGNSA. The V gene end was trimmed by 5 bases and the J gene end by 6 bases; junction bases not matched to a gene: 10. CDR3 in DNA: TGTGCCAGCAGCCCAGCGGGACAGGGTAGTGATGGCTACACCTTC. This sequence encodes CASSPAGQGSDGYTF.

CDR3 amino acids: CASSRDAGVGRTDTQYF. The CDR3 coding sequence is TGCGCCAGCAGCCGCGATGCAGGGGTGGGTAGGACAGATACGCAGTATTTT. The chain carries TRBV5-1 and TRBJ2-3, with D perhaps matching TRBD1 (6 bases). Between the trimmed V and J ends, which lost 4 bases and 3 bases, there was a span of 21 bases. Germline CDR1 reads SGHRS; CDR2 reads YFSETQ. This CDR3 has 17 amino acids.

The chain combines TRBV27 with TRBJ2-5; tentatively, D is TRBD2 (5 bases). This CDR3 has 14 residues. Looked up from germline, CDR1 is MNHEY and CDR2 is SMNVEV (reference sequence). Trimming left V 6 bases short and J 2 bases short, with 13 bases between. The chain's CDR3 is CASRRLAPQETQYF. For the CDR3, the DNA is TGTGCCAGCAGGCGGTTAGCGCCACAAGAGACCCAGTACTTC.

This chain connects TRBV4-3 to TRBJ2-3; D is uncertain. V lost 4 bases and J 0 bases, leaving 14 bases between the germline ends. Germline V CDR1 and CDR2: LGHNA, YSLEER. There are 16 residues in the CDR3. CDR3 in DNA: TGCGCCAGCAGCCTTCACGGCCAGAAGAGCACAGATACGCAGTATTTT. Its protein is CASSLHGQKSTDTQYF.

The chain combines TRBV3-1 with TRBJ2-5; 9 bases fit TRBD2. V lost 0 bases, J lost 2 bases, and 19 bases stayed unmatched. CDR3 size: 21 residues. CDR1 and CDR2 from the germline V gene are LGHDT and YNNKEL (reference sequence). The CDR3 region is CASSQDSQIGVAGEKQETQYF. The CDR3 DNA sequence: TGTGCCAGCAGCCAAGATAGTCAAATTGGGGTAGCGGGAGAGAAACAAGAGACCCAGTACTTC.

The gene calls are TRBV20-1 and TRBJ2-7; D unresolved. V lost 6 bases, J lost 0 bases, and 12 bases lay in between. CDR1 and CDR2 (germline): DFQATT, SNEGSKA (reference sequence). The CDR3 covers 13 residues. The CDR3 here is CSARQSLSYEQYF. The CDR3, as DNA: TGCAGTGCCCGTCAGAGTCTCTCCTACGAGCAGTACTTC.

This chain uses TRBV7-2 with TRBJ2-1; a weak D match, TRBD1 (5 bases). There are 13 residues in the CDR3. V lost 5 bases and J lost 12, with 17 bases in between. Germline lookup yields CDR1 SGHTA and CDR2 FQGNSA. CDR3 nucleotides: TGTGCCAGCAGCCCCACTTACAGGCATGGGCAGTTCTTC. Translation gives CASSPTYRHGQFF.

The chain joins TRBV7-2 to TRBJ2-4, with 9 bases matching TRBD2. The CDR3 length is 19 residues. The V gene's germline CDR1 is SGHTA and CDR2 FQGNSA. The junction had 14 bases not matched to a gene; V was cut back by 2 bases and J by 3 bases. The CDR3 sequence is CASSLSRRGGQFYKNIQYF. CDR3 coding DNA: TGTGCCAGCAGCTTAAGTCGGCGGGGGGGCCAATTTTACAAAAACATTCAGTACTTC.

This clonotype was seen only a few times. At one of its ends the junction is not consistent with the germline gene, which may arise from a read error. This chain uses TRBV29-1 with TRBJ1-2; unclear D gene. This CDR3 spans 12 amino acids. The V gene's germline CDR1 is SQVTM and CDR2 ANQGSEA. The CDR3 protein is CSVGIPNCGYTF. DNA for the CDR3: TGCAGCGTTGGGATACCTAACTGTGGCTACACCTTC.

The V and J genes are TRBV11-2 and TRBJ2-3; D is undetermined. V lost 6 bases to trimming and J lost 4 bases, with 14 bases between them. This CDR3 has 14 amino acids. The germline CDR1 and CDR2 sequences are SGHAT and FQNNGV. The CDR3 DNA sequence: TGTGCCAGCAGGGCGCAGGCTACCGCAGATACGCAGTATTTT. Its translation is CASRAQATADTQYF.

V is TRBV29-1 and J is TRBJ2-3; 7 bases are a match to TRBD2. This CDR3 spans 14 amino acids. Trimming took 5 bases from V and 3 from J; bases not matched to a gene: 8. Germline V gene lookup returns CDR1 SQVTM and CDR2 ANQGSEA. CDR3 residues: CSVYGGLQTDTQYF. The DNA of the CDR3 is TGCAGCGTTTACGGGGGACTACAAACAGATACGCAGTATTTT.

The CDR3: CASSRGQGVNYGYTF. The CDR3 nucleotides read TGTGCCAGCAGCCGAGGACAGGGGGTGAACTATGGCTACACCTTC. The chain joins TRBV3-1 to TRBJ1-2; 10 nucleotides agree with TRBD1. CDR1 is LGHDT, CDR2 YNNKEL, per germline (reference sequence). Unmatched junction bases numbered 4, after V lost 4 bases and J lost 2 bases. This CDR3 is built from 15 residues.

CDR3 sequence: CASSRGGGPHTDTQYF. The CDR3 DNA reads TGCGCCAGCAGCCGTGGGGGAGGACCCCACACAGATACGCAGTATTTT. This sequence joins TRBV5-1 and TRBJ2-3, with D perhaps matching TRBD2 (6 bases). Deletions cut 4 bases from V and 2 bases from J, with 17 bases between. Germline values: CDR1 SGHRS, CDR2 YFSETQ. The CDR3 length is 16 residues.

This clonotype turned up a few times. The J gene is TRBJ2-1, the V gene TRBV6-2 or TRBV6-3, with TRBD1 as a possible D gene (6 bases). The CDR3 extends over 17 amino acids. V was pared by 3 bases and J by 0 bases, with 15 bases between. Germline V lookup: CDR1 MNHEY, CDR2 SVGEGT. CDR3 sequence reads: CASSYRAGESSYNEQFF. The CDR3 DNA follows: TGTGCCAGCAGTTATCGGGCAGGGGAAAGCTCCTACAATGAGCAGTTCTTC.

The genes are TRBV29-1 and TRBJ2-2, with no clear D. Per germline, CDR1 SQVTM and CDR2 ANQGSEA. This CDR3 is 14 amino acids long. The V end lost 6 bases, the J end lost 0 bases, and 11 bases lay between the germline ends. CDR3 sequence reads: CSVLGQTNTGELFF. CDR3 coding DNA: TGCAGCGTCCTCGGGCAGACGAACACCGGGGAGCTGTTTTTT.

This clonotype was observed a handful of times. The chain uses TRBV11-2 and TRBJ2-5; 7 bases align to TRBD2. The V gene's germline CDR1 is SGHAT and CDR2 FQNNGV. CDR3 length: 16 residues. V shed 2 bases and J 1 base; nucleotides not matched to a gene: 7. The CDR3 is CASSLLGLAVQETQYF. The DNA for the CDR3 is TGTGCCAGCAGCTTATTGGGGCTAGCGGTCCAAGAGACCCAGTACTTC.

This chain links TRBV29-1 with TRBJ2-5; TRBD1 matches at 7 bases. The germline CDR1 and CDR2 sequences are SQVTM and ANQGSEA. The CDR3 spans 15 residues. With V trimmed by 4 bases and J by 2 bases, 10 bases remained unmatched. Written as DNA, the CDR3 is TGCAGCGTTGTCTGGGAGACAGGGATTCAAGAGACCCAGTACTTC. It codes for CSVVWETGIQETQYF.

This chain links TRBV7-3 with TRBJ2-7; D might be TRBD1 or TRBD2, each matching 5 bases. The germline V gene has CDR1 SGHTA and CDR2 FQGTGA. This CDR3 is 13 amino acids long. Trimming stripped 8 bases from V and 6 bases from J, with 17 bases between. The CDR3 sequence: CASSRGVGAEQYF. The CDR3 DNA sequence: TGTGCCAGCTCTAGGGGAGTAGGCGCCGAGCAGTACTTC. Variable domain in full (rest from reference TRBV7-3 and TRBJ2-7): GAGVSQTPSNKVTEKGKYVELRCDPISGHTALYWYRQSLGQGPEFLIYFQGTGAADDSGLPNDRFFAVRPEGSVSTLKIQRTERGDSAVYLCASSRGVGAEQYFGPGTRLTVT.

This clonotype has more than one count but fewer than ten. The chain recombines TRBV2 with TRBJ2-5; 11 nucleotides match TRBD2. This CDR3 has 12 residues. V lost 2 bases to trimming and J lost 13 bases; unmatched junction nucleotides: 3. CDR1 and CDR2 (germline): SNHLY, FYNNEI. CDR3 region: CASSETSGGLYF. The CDR3 DNA follows: TGTGCCAGCAGTGAAACTAGCGGGGGTCTGTACTTC.

The V and J genes are TRBV9 and TRBJ2-5, with a tentative D call TRBD1 (6 bases). Germline CDR1 is SGDLS and CDR2 is YYNGEE. This CDR3 region has 13 residues. V was shortened by 2 bases and J by 5 bases, with 10 bases between the two germline ends. Here the CDR3 DNA reads TGTGCCAGCAGCGTGACAACAGGGGAGACCCAGTACTTC. Its protein product is CASSVTTGETQYF. The full variable domain, rest sourced from reference TRBV9 and TRBJ2-5, is DSGVTQTPKHLITATGQRVTLRCSPRSGDLSVYWYQQSLDQGLQFLIQYYNGEERAKGNILERFSAQQFPDLHSELNLSSLELGDSALYFCASSVTTGETQYFGPGTRLLVL.

The chain joins TRBV7-9 to TRBJ1-2; no clear D. CDR1 is SEHNR and CDR2 is FQNEAQ in the germline V gene (reference sequence). The V end was cut by 1 base, the J end by 7 bases, with 4 bases between. The CDR3 runs 11 residues. The DNA of the CDR3 is TGTGCCAGCAGCTTAGAGGCTGGCTACACCTTC. It yields the protein CASSLEAGYTF.

The chain carries TRBV3-1 and TRBJ1-5, with D uncertain. Germline CDR1 is LGHDT and CDR2 is YNNKEL (reference sequence). V gave up 0 bases and J gave up 7 bases, with 7 bases separating them. The CDR3 spans 13 residues. CDR3: CASSQEYSQPQHF. The CDR3 nucleotides are TGTGCCAGCAGCCAAGAATACTCACAGCCCCAGCATTTT.

This rearrangement joins TRBV14 to TRBJ2-2, with D perhaps being TRBD1 or TRBD2 (6 bases each). CDR3 size: 16 residues. Trimming took off 1 base at V and 3 bases at J, with 12 bases between the two ends. Germline CDR1 SGHDN, CDR2 FVKESK. CDR3 DNA sequence: TGTGCCAGCAGCCAAGTCCGGGGGCCATACACCGGGGAGCTGTTTTTT. Translated: CASSQVRGPYTGELFF.